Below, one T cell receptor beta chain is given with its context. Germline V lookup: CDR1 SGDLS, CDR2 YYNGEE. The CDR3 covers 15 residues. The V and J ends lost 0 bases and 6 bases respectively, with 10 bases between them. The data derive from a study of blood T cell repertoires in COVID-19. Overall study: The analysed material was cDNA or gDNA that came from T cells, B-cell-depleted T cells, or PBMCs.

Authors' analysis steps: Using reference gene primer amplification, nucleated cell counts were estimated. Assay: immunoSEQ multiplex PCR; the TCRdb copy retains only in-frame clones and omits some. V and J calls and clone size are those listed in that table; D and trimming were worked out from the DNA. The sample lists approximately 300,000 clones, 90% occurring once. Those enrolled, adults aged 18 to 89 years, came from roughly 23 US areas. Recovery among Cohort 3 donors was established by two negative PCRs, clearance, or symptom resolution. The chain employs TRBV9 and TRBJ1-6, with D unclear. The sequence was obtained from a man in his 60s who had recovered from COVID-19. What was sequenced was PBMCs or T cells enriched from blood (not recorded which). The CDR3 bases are TGTGCCAGCAGCGTAGAGGCGAGGCCTAATTCACCCCTCCACTTT. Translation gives CASSVEARPNSPLHF.